This TCR beta chain was sequenced for a study of shared clonotypes between healthy human individuals. Adult donors, all healthy and HIV-negative, had no recent acute infections or vaccinations. V lost 6 bases and J lost 6, with 14 bases in between. The CDR3 sequence is 13 residues long. CDR1 is MNHEY, CDR2 SMNVEV, per germline (reference sequence). Measured with immunoSEQ multiplex PCR; TCRdb has only the in-frame clones, and not every one. The profile shows more than 150,000 clones, about 93% of them singletons. The specimen was naive CD4+ T cells sorted from blood. Subset indicated: CD45RA+ positively selected. The chain employs TRBV27 and TRBJ1-2; D unclear. The receptor was isolated from a young woman in good health. The DNA of the CDR3 is TGTGCCAGCAGGACCCGGCCCCAAGATGGCTACACCTTC. Amino acid sequence: CASRTRPQDGYTF.